Sequencing of this T cell receptor (beta chain) was carried out in a study of cytomegalovirus exposure and HLA in healthy donors. In the study overall: Some 200 million T cells yielded under 130 million unique TCR beta sequences in earlier analysis. Early released data comprised some 85 million unique TCRs from HLA-typed donors. Points from the study as a whole: Follow-up analysis found HLA locus-dependent TCR association rates, highest for DRB1 and lowest for HLA-C.

The CDR3 runs to 12 residues. Trimming removed 2 bases from V and 4 bases from J, with 4 bases in between. CDR1 and CDR2 (germline): SGHTA, FQGNSA. Concerning this clone: Its antigen is not identified.

The PCR was carried out with 60 Vbeta primers and 13 Jbeta primers. Profiling relied on immunoSEQ multiplex PCR, and the TCRdb table lists in-frame clones only, not all of them. The repertoire holds about 160,000 clones, with around 80% as singletons. Sequenced: PBMCs. J is TRBJ2-3 and V is TRBV7-2; D unclear. The origin of this receptor is a woman aged 45-60 years in good health and CMV-seropositive. CDR3 sequence reads: CASSLLPDTQYF. The CDR3 DNA sequence: TGTGCCAGCAGCTTACTCCCAGATACGCAGTATTTT.